This TCR beta chain was identified in a study of cytomegalovirus exposure and HLA in healthy donors. Study-level background: Previous work identified around 120 million unique TCR beta sequences from about 179 million T cells.

Broader study findings: Earlier analysis yielded a pattern in which most TCR beta V segments were productive about 87% or about 30% of the time.

This clone was seen a handful of times. Its antigen is not identified. PCR employed 60 Vbeta and 13 Jbeta primers. This table comes from immunoSEQ multiplex PCR, and its TCRdb copy is limited to in-frame clones, with some not included. The sample holds some 80,000 clones; 9.5% to 13% are singletons and the top ten take almost 25%. This CDR3 has 12 amino acids. Trimming left V 7 bases short and J 5 bases short, with 12 bases between. Germline CDR1 is SGHTS and CDR2 is YDEGEE. Specimen: PBMCs. The rearrangement uses TRBV5-8 and TRBJ2-5; weak D call: TRBD2 (5 bases). This sequence originates from a man aged 60 to 69 in good health and CMV-seropositive. The CDR3 nucleotides are TGTGCCAGCGGGAGATCCTTTGAGACCCAGTACTTC. Translated: CASGRSFETQYF.